The sequence of this T cell receptor (beta chain) was determined in a study of vaccination effects on CD4 cells after COVID-19. Study-wide background: Researchers reported culturing two million PBMC in each well, adding around 10 IU/ml IL-2 and about 10 ug/ml peptides.

Subsequent to roughly 9 days of culture, CD4+ T cells were isolated. Between March and December 2020, the person had a SARS-CoV-2 infection that PCR confirmed. Each person got two doses of an mRNA SARS-CoV-2 vaccine, BNT162b2 or mRNA-1273. Assay: immunoSEQ multiplex PCR; the TCRdb copy retains only in-frame clones and omits some. The data show around 50,000 clones, 65% to 80% seen once. CDR1 is GTSNPN, CDR2 SVGIG, per germline (reference sequence). CDR3 length: 16 amino acids. After removal of 2 bases from V and 5 bases from J, the junction contained 10 bases not matched to a gene. Concerning this clone: Its matching antigen is unknown.

Study findings and constraints: By a late point after vaccination, infection- and vaccine-induced clones had shrunk markedly through clonal contraction.

The source material was CD4+ T cells from PBMCs cultured without peptide, sampled after COVID-19 vaccination. The source of this sequence is a human donor who had a prior SARS-CoV-2 infection. V usage is TRBV30 and J usage is TRBJ1-5; 9 bases align to TRBD1. This CDR3 reads CAWSPTRDREYQPQHF. CDR3 bases: TGTGCCTGGAGTCCAACCCGGGACAGGGAGTATCAGCCCCAGCATTTT.